This T cell receptor beta chain was recorded in a study of beta chain features in type 1 diabetes. On the study more broadly: Age and gender were similar between patients and healthy donors, as were cell yields.

This CDR3 is 13 amino acids long. V was cut by 0 bases and J by 4 bases, with 6 bases left in between. Germline CDR1 and CDR2: SGHTA and FQGNSA. Study-wide points: In all four CD4+ subsets, TCRB CDR3 length was significantly, moderately reduced in type 1 diabetes.

To note about this clone: Its target is not known. Other DNA sequences of this sample code for an identical CDR3.

Of the isolated RNA, all was reverse transcribed, and so the sequenced material was expressed TCRB transcripts. TCRdb's table, derived via immunoSEQ multiplex PCR, lists solely in-frame clones and lacks some. The sample has 350,000 to 450,000 clones, 10% to 15% seen once. Source material: naive CD4+ T cells from blood. The origin of this receptor is a woman aged 18-29 years with type 1 diabetes. The V call is TRBV7-2, the J call TRBJ2-5, with TRBD2 as a possible D gene (5 bases). The CDR3 nucleotides read TGTGCCAGCAGCTTAGCTGCGGGAGAGACCCAGTACTTC. It translates to CASSLAAGETQYF.